The entry below describes one T cell receptor beta chain. Its binding antigen is unknown. Base qualities are not at hand, and no much larger clone is one base apart. Via the germline V gene, CDR1 is SGHDN and CDR2 FVKESK. Spanning cysteine to phenylalanine, the CDR3 consists of 16 amino acids. Only the CDR3 portion is preserved as DNA: 48 bases, with reading frame beginning at the first base. V and J are truncated by 4 bases and 6 bases respectively, leaving an intervening sequence of 21 bases. TCRbeta CDR3 regions were amplified from genomic DNA by means of the immunoSEQ Assay, a bias-controlled multiplex PCR. As for the original processing: The number of nucleated cells in each sample was estimated by amplification of reference gene primers within the assay. To quantify the absolute abundance of each unique TCRbeta CDR3 rearrangement, sequence reads were collapsed and filtered. For each sample, productive Simpson clonality was calculated by taking the square root of Simpson's diversity index across productive rearrangements. This is the immuneACCESS table as TCRdb keeps it, with only in-frame sequences that have V and J called. A part of the clones is gone; compared with another copy, unresolved V genes explain less than half, and the rest is unexplained. From that table come the V and J calls and clone size; the DNA was used to work out D and trimming. Counted in this sample were about 120,000 clones; 82% of them appeared once. About 4.2% of the sample belongs to the ten largest clones.

Collaborating institutions collected whole blood in K2EDTA tubes following their own protocols. For TCRbeta analysis, collaborators shipped samples as frozen whole blood, isolated PBMCs, or DNA extracted from either of those sample types. These data come from a study of blood T cell repertoires in COVID-19 (dated by TCRdb to 2020 to 2021). Notes on the research overall: Samples from collaborators originated in the United States, Italy and Spain and spanned both the acute and convalescent phases of COVID-19. Subjects who had been exposed to COVID-19, were actively infected with it, or had recovered from it provided the deeply sampled blood TCRbeta repertoires that made up the dataset. The material from the prospective study consisted of cDNA or gDNA derived from T cells, B-cell-depleted T cells, or PBMCs. Samples came from the ongoing ImmuneRACE study (first 160 participants) plus 1,254 subjects from 6 global collaborators. Nearly every sample came with metadata listing a de-identified subject ID, COVID-19 status, age in years and sex. Where available, HLA class I and class II types were obtained from metadata supplied by the sample provider rather than from assay-based typing. The repertoires were released in a freely available public database intended as a resource for research on the immune response to SARS-CoV-2.

The paper's findings and limits, for the study overall: Clinical and demographic metadata were provided uncurated, with the amount varying by source and participant.

The TCR comes from a woman in her 70s with acute or convalescent COVID-19. The sequence is built from TRBV14 and TRBJ1-1; the D segment could be TRBD1, given 6 matching bases. Sequencing was done on a sample of peripheral blood. The CDR3 loop reads CASSPLTGRGGSEAFF. The bases are TGTGCCAGCAGCCCGCTGACAGGCCGGGGAGGGTCTGAAGCTTTCTTT.